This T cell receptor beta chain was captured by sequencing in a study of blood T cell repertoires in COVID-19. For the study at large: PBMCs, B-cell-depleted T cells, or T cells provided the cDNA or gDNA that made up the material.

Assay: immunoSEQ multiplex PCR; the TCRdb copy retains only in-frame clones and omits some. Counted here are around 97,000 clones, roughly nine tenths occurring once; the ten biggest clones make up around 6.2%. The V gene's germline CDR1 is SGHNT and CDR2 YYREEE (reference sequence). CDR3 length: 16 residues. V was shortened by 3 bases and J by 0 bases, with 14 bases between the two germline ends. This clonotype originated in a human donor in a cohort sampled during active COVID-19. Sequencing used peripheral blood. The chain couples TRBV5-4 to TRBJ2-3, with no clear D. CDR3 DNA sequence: TGTGCCAGCAGCTCTCCAACCACGAGTAGCACAGATACGCAGTATTTT. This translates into CASSSPTTSSTDTQYF.